The 15 T cell receptor beta chains reported below all come from one sample, sequenced in a study of shared T cell receptors in the human thymus. Some clones are missing from TCRdb's copy, which holds only in-frame ones; the method was immunoSEQ multiplex PCR. The sample includes some 700,000 clones, 88% seen only once; the top ten take over 0.008%. The same specimen was also included in a second study, on human thymus T cells.

The specimen was thymocytes. These receptor sequences come from a boy less than two years old with a congenital heart defect.

V usage is TRBV27 and J usage is TRBJ2-5; 7 bases line up with TRBD1. The CDR3 length is 14 residues. Germline trimming cut 7 bases from V and 3 bases from J; bases unmatched to any gene: 8. Germline CDR1 reads MNHEY; CDR2 reads SMNVEV (reference sequence). The CDR3 DNA sequence: TGTGCCAGCAATCCGGGACAGAACAAAGAGACCCAGTACTTC. Residues: CASNPGQNKETQYF.

The chain joins TRBV15 to TRBJ2-5, with D tentatively TRBD2 (5 bases). The CDR3 covers 14 residues. Germline V gives CDR1 LNHNV, CDR2 YYDKDF (reference sequence). V dropped 1 base and J dropped 7 bases, with 13 bases sitting between them. CDR3: CATSRVGGPGTQYF. In DNA form, the CDR3 reads TGTGCCACCAGCAGAGTGGGCGGGCCGGGGACCCAGTACTTC.

This clone was picked up one time. V is TRBV6-5 and J is TRBJ1-2; D unresolved. This CDR3 is built from 11 residues. In germline, CDR1 is MNHEY, CDR2 SVGAGI. The V and J ends lost 8 bases and 2 bases respectively, with 6 bases between them. The CDR3 nucleotides read TGTGCCAGCCGTGGCAACTATGGCTACACCTTC. Residues: CASRGNYGYTF.

The chain recombines TRBV6-5 with TRBJ2-7; D might be TRBD2 (5 bases). The germline V and J ends were trimmed by 5 bases and 0 bases, with 14 bases remaining between them. The CDR3 totals 15 residues. The germline V gene encodes CDR1 MNHEY and CDR2 SVGAGI. The chain's CDR3 is CASSLRAHRSYEQYF. For the CDR3, the DNA is TGTGCCAGCAGTCTGAGGGCACACCGCTCCTACGAGCAGTACTTC.

This clone was detected once. The chain employs TRBV27 and TRBJ1-5; maybe TRBD1 (5 bases). The V gene lost 6 bases and the J gene lost 3 bases, with 15 bases spanning the gap. In germline, CDR1 is MNHEY, CDR2 SMNVEV (reference sequence). The CDR3 extends over 15 amino acids. The CDR3 sequence: CASREGTGFNQPQHF. CDR3 DNA: TGTGCCAGCAGGGAGGGGACGGGCTTCAATCAGCCCCAGCATTTT.

The chain is built from TRBV30 and TRBJ2-1; 11 nucleotides agree with TRBD2. J was trimmed by 6 bases and V by 3 bases; bases with no gene match: 7. The germline gives CDR1 GTSNPN, CDR2 SVGIG (reference sequence). The CDR3 spans 15 residues. The CDR3 loop is CAWREIAGGINEQFF. The CDR3 DNA reads TGTGCCTGGAGGGAGATAGCGGGAGGGATCAATGAGCAGTTCTTC.

As concerns this clone: This CDR3 is also generated by other DNA sequences in the sample. The chain carries TRBV7-2 and TRBJ1-3; D possibly corresponds to TRBD1 (5 bases). This CDR3 spans 15 amino acids. Germline CDR1 reads SGHTA; CDR2 reads FQGNSA. V was shortened by 5 bases and J by 0 bases, with 11 bases between the two germline ends. The CDR3 region is CASSPRDSSGNTIYF. CDR3 sequence (DNA): TGTGCCAGCAGCCCCAGGGATAGCTCTGGAAACACCATATATTTT.

This clone came up once. The rearrangement uses TRBV28 and TRBJ2-2; 12 bases are a match to TRBD2. From germline, CDR1 is MDHEN and CDR2 SYDVKM. The trim removed 4 bases at V and 5 bases at J, leaving 5 bases unmatched. The length of the CDR3 is 16 residues. Here the CDR3 DNA reads TGTGCCAGCAGTTCTAGCGGGAGGGCGGAGACCGGGGAGCTGTTTTTT. The encoded protein is CASSSSGRAETGELFF.

The genes are TRBV7-2 and TRBJ1-1, with a tentative D call TRBD1 (6 bases). Germline CDR1 and CDR2: SGHTA and FQGNSA. The CDR3 sequence is 11 residues long. Trimming pared 11 bases from V and 1 base from J, leaving 8 bases between. CDR3 nucleotide sequence: TGTGCCCTAGGGGGGAACACTGAAGCTTTCTTT. Translated, it gives CALGGNTEAFF.

The CDR3 bases are TGTGCCACCAGCAGAGAGAGGGGGGCCAAAAACATTCAGTACTTC. Translated: CATSRERGAKNIQYF. The chain recombines TRBV15 with TRBJ2-4, with D possibly TRBD1 on 6 matching bases. The CDR3 contains 15 residues. Germline values: CDR1 LNHNV, CDR2 YYDKDF (reference sequence). V shed 0 bases and J shed 1 base, with 7 bases lying between them.

V and J are TRBV6-5 and TRBJ2-3; the match to TRBD2 covers 12 bases. From germline, CDR1 is MNHEY and CDR2 SVGAGI. This CDR3 has 15 residues. V dropped 2 bases and J dropped 7; count of bases not matched to a gene: 4. CDR3 in DNA: TGTGCCAGCAGTTACGCCCTAGCGGGAGGGCATACGCAGTATTTT. Encoded protein: CASSYALAGGHTQYF.

The rearrangement joins TRBV10-1 to TRBJ2-7, with no clear D. Deletions cut 6 bases from V and 3 bases from J, with 9 bases between. The CDR3 extends over 12 amino acids. CDR1 is WNHNN and CDR2 is SYGVQD in the germline V gene (reference sequence). In DNA form, the CDR3 reads TGCGCCAGCAGCGGCGGAGTCTACGAGCAGTACTTC. This gives the protein CASSGGVYEQYF.

The chain combines TRBV25-1 with TRBJ2-2; 9 bases agree with TRBD1. The germline CDR1 and CDR2 sequences are MGHDK and SYGVNS. Trimming at V came to 3 bases and at J to 8 bases, leaving 7 bases not matched to a gene. The CDR3 runs to 15 residues. Here the CDR3 DNA reads TGTGCCAGCAGTGAGGGGACAGGGTCCGTAGGGGAGCTGTTTTTT. Encoded protein: CASSEGTGSVGELFF. The full variable domain, its missing parts supplied by reference TRBV25-1 and TRBJ2-2, is EADIYQTPRYLVIGTGKKITLECSQTMGHDKMYWYQQDPGMELHLIHYSYGVNSTEKGDLSSESTVSRIRTEHFPLTLESARPSHTSQYLCASSEGTGSVGELFFGEGSRLTVL.

The rearrangement uses TRBV7-9 and TRBJ2-7; 7 positions agree with TRBD1. The CDR3 has 13 residues. Germline V gene sequence: CDR1 SEHNR, CDR2 FQNEAQ (reference sequence). The V segment lost 6 bases and the J segment 3 bases; nucleotides outside the gene matches: 5. The CDR3 coding sequence is TGTGCCAGCAGTCCCGACAGGGACTACGAGCAGTACTTC. Its translation is CASSPDRDYEQYF.

The rearrangement uses TRBV7-3 and TRBJ1-2; no clear D. The germline V gene has CDR1 SGHTA and CDR2 FQGTGA. Trimming pared 8 bases from V and 7 bases from J, leaving 5 bases between. This CDR3 contains 9 residues. CDR3 DNA: TGTGCCAGCCAAATTGGCTACACCTTC. Protein product: CASQIGYTF. Using reference TRBV7-3 and TRBJ1-2 for the parts outside the CDR3, the full variable domain is GAGVSQTPSNKVTEKGKYVELRCDPISGHTALYWYRQSLGQGPEFLIYFQGTGAADDSGLPNDRFFAVRPEGSVSTLKIQRTERGDSAVYLCASQIGYTFGSGTRLTVV.